Included here is one TCR beta chain sequence, with context. This record belongs to a study of blood T cell repertoires in COVID-19. There are 14 residues in the CDR3. The germline V gene has CDR1 MNHEY and CDR2 SVGAGI. Trimming took off 8 bases at V and 6 bases at J, with 17 bases between the two ends. Original data processing: From reference gene primer amplification, estimates of nucleated cell counts were derived. Clones were sequenced by immunoSEQ multiplex PCR, and TCRdb holds only the in-frame ones, with some missing. V and J calls and clone size are as listed in that table; D and trimming were resolved from the DNA. The sample records roughly 310,000 clones, more than 75% being singletons.

This chain links TRBV6-5 with TRBJ1-5; D gene ambiguous. The specimen sequenced was PBMCs or T cells enriched from blood (not recorded which). The receptor was derived from a man aged 55 to 70 who had recovered from COVID-19. The CDR3 coding sequence is TGTGCCAGCGTCCGCTCTGGTTCGGGTCAGCCCCAGCATTTT. Protein sequence: CASVRSGSGQPQHF.